This is a list of T cell receptor beta chains from one sample in a study of T cells in Graves' hyperthyroidism and ophthalmopathy. Using its own MiXCR run on the multiplex PCR reads, TCRdb lists one record per CDR3 protein. The sample carries 300,000 to 500,000 distinct CDR3 sequences, 15% recorded once. Material: blood. Source of these receptors: a woman aged 25 to 39 with Graves' hyperthyroidism. The CDR3 runs from the conserved cysteine through the conserved F or W. D genes are given only for firm matches. Not all rows give a size; the values are once, few, many and, for expanded clones, a class.

size,V,length,J,D,CDR3,DNA
many,TRBV6-5,11,TRBJ2-7,-,CASTWAYEQYF,TGTGCCAGCACATGGGCCTACGAGCAGTACTTC
many,TRBV20-1,17,TRBJ2-3,TRBD2,CSARERPSGRITDTQYF,TGCAGTGCTAGAGAGAGGCCTAGCGGGAGAATAACAGATACGCAGTATTTT
few,TRBV14,13,TRBJ2-2,-,CASSQAVFGELFF,TGTGCCAGCAGCCAAGCTGTGTTCGGGGAGCTGTTTTTT
-,TRBV6-1,13,TRBJ2-7,-,CASIGGSSYEQYF,TGTGCCAGCATTGGGGGGAGCTCCTACGAGCAGTACTTC
few,TRBV10-2,13,TRBJ2-7,TRBD1,CASSRTGTYEQYF,TGCGCCAGCAGTCGGACAGGTACCTACGAGCAGTACTTC
few,TRBV20-1,15,TRBJ2-7,TRBD1,CSADPTRDRGYEQYF,TGCAGTGCTGACCCTACGCGGGACAGGGGCTACGAGCAGTACTTC
many,TRBV10-2,13,TRBJ1-5,-,CASRSYSNQPQHF,TGCGCCAGCAGAAGCTATAGCAATCAGCCCCAGCATTTT
-,TRBV20-1,18,TRBJ2-2,TRBD2,CSARDKRWGLAGSGELFF,TGCAGTGCTAGAGATAAACGCTGGGGACTAGCGGGATCCGGGGAGCTGTTTTTT
many,TRBV28,16,TRBJ1-5,-,CASSQNGGSSNQPQHF,TGTGCCAGCAGCCAAAACGGGGGGTCTAGCAATCAGCCCCAGCATTTT
many,TRBV30,12,TRBJ2-7,-,CAWSATTYEQYF,TGTGCCTGGAGTGCAACGACCTACGAGCAGTACTTC
few,TRBV30,12,TRBJ2-1,-,CAWTTVVNEQFF,TGTGCCTGGACCACCGTAGTCAATGAGCAGTTCTTC
few,TRBV4-2,17,TRBJ2-1,-,CASSQEWSRATNNEQFF,TGTGCCAGCAGCCAAGAATGGAGTAGGGCGACCAACAATGAGCAGTTCTTC
many,TRBV3-1,15,TRBJ2-7,TRBD1,CASSPTGQLSYEQYF,TGTGCCAGCAGCCCGACGGGACAGCTCTCCTACGAGCAGTACTTC
many,TRBV5-1,15,TRBJ2-1,-,CASSFGGLSYNEQFF,TGCGCCAGCAGCTTCGGGGGACTCTCCTACAATGAGCAGTTCTTC
few,TRBV27,17,TRBJ1-4,-,CASSLSVVGASRKKLFF,TGTGCCAGCAGTTTATCAGTGGTGGGGGCGTCAAGAAAAAAACTGTTTTTT
many,TRBV28,16,TRBJ1-5,-,CASSSTTGLDNQPQHF,TGTGCCAGCAGTTCCACGACAGGACTAGACAATCAGCCCCAGCATTTT
many,TRBV3-1,13,TRBJ2-7,-,CASSLTNLYEQYF,TGTGCCAGCAGCCTTACAAACCTCTACGAGCAGTACTTC
-,TRBV5-8,14,TRBJ2-5,TRBD1,CASSSDRVIETQYF,TGTGCCAGCAGCTCGGACAGGGTGATCGAGACCCAGTACTTC
many,TRBV11-1,16,TRBJ2-3,-,CASSLMGPAVTDTQYF,TGTGCCAGCAGCTTAATGGGCCCCGCTGTAACAGATACGCAGTATTTT
-,TRBV30,13,TRBJ1-5,-,CAWSAGGGQPQHF,TGTGCCTGGAGTGCCGGGGGGGGACAGCCCCAGCATTTT
many,TRBV10-3,15,TRBJ2-7,-,CAISVGLVASYEQYF,TGTGCCATCAGTGTGGGTTTGGTAGCTTCCTACGAGCAGTACTTC
many,TRBV20-1,18,TRBJ2-5,TRBD2,CSARGTSGMGASAETQYF,TGCAGTGCTAGAGGGACTAGCGGGATGGGCGCTTCAGCAGAGACCCAGTACTTC
many,TRBV11-2,14,TRBJ1-2,-,CASSLESLHYGYTF,TGTGCCAGCAGCTTAGAGTCACTGCACTATGGCTACACCTTC
many,TRBV11-2,15,TRBJ2-1,TRBD2,CASSRIAGGTNEQFF,TGTGCCAGCAGCCGTATAGCGGGAGGGACCAATGAGCAGTTCTTC
-,TRBV6-1,14,TRBJ1-6,-,CASSSDFRNSPLHF,TGTGCCAGCAGTTCGGACTTTAGGAATTCACCCCTCCACTTT
once,TRBV20-1,16,TRBJ1-1,TRBD1,CSALRDRYQGGTEAFF,TGCAGTGCTCTCCGGGACAGGTATCAGGGTGGCACTGAAGCTTTCTTT
many,TRBV20-1,13,TRBJ2-6,-,CSARLAGANVLTF,TGCAGTGCTAGACTAGCTGGGGCCAACGTCCTGACTTTC
few,TRBV7-6,15,TRBJ1-1,-,CASSPSRTLNTEAFF,TGTGCCAGCAGCCCCTCAAGGACCCTTAACACTGAAGCTTTCTTT
-,TRBV20-1,11,TRBJ1-2,-,CSASRNYGYTF,TGCAGTGCTAGTAGAAACTATGGCTACACCTTC
many,TRBV28,15,TRBJ1-2,TRBD1,CASRTGTGGLYGYTF,TGTGCCAGCAGAACCGGGACAGGGGGCCTCTATGGCTACACCTTC
-,TRBV4-1,14,TRBJ2-5,-,CASSQAGGTETQYF,TGCGCCAGCAGCCAAGCCGGAGGGACAGAGACCCAGTACTTC
few,TRBV9,14,TRBJ2-7,TRBD2,CASSAGLAAHEQYF,TGTGCCAGCAGCGCGGGGCTAGCGGCGCACGAGCAGTACTTC
many,TRBV2,16,TRBJ2-1,TRBD2,CASSAVGRVIYNEQFF,TGTGCCAGCAGCGCAGTGGGGAGGGTAATATACAATGAGCAGTTCTTC
many,TRBV3-1,16,TRBJ2-1,-,CASSQGWRLRRDEQFF,TGTGCCAGCAGCCAAGGGTGGCGATTAAGACGGGATGAGCAGTTCTTC
-,TRBV7-9,15,TRBJ2-5,-,CASSLSVGDQETQYF,TGTGCCAGCAGCTTATCCGTGGGAGACCAAGAGACCCAGTACTTC
few,TRBV5-1,14,TRBJ2-2,-,CASMGLANTGELFF,TGCGCCAGCATGGGTTTAGCGAACACCGGGGAGCTGTTTTTT
many,TRBV2,13,TRBJ1-1,-,CASSEGMKTEAFF,TGTGCCAGCAGTGAAGGGATGAAGACTGAAGCTTTCTTT
many,TRBV6-5,15,TRBJ1-2,-,CASSYSHKVITGYTF,TGTGCCAGCAGTTACTCCCACAAGGTTATCACTGGCTACACCTTC
-,TRBV20-1,13,TRBJ2-2,TRBD1,CSALDRDTGELFF,TGCAGTGCCCTGGACAGGGACACCGGGGAGCTGTTTTTT
many,TRBV10-3,19,TRBJ2-1,TRBD2,CAISERAWTSGRTDNEQFF,TGTGCCATCAGTGAGCGAGCGTGGACTAGCGGGAGGACTGACAATGAGCAGTTCTTC
many,TRBV12-3/TRBV12-4,14,TRBJ1-2,TRBD1,CASSPQRTGVGYTF,TGTGCCAGCAGTCCTCAACGGACAGGGGTTGGCTACACCTTC
many,TRBV3-1,14,TRBJ1-1,-,CASSQRSPLTEAFF,TGTGCCAGCAGCCAGAGGTCACCGCTCACTGAAGCTTTCTTT
many,TRBV28,14,TRBJ1-1,TRBD1,CASSSGQGLVEAFF,TGTGCCAGCAGCTCGGGACAGGGTTTGGTCGAAGCTTTCTTT
many,TRBV20-1,14,TRBJ1-2,-,CSARDTLHPGGYTF,TGCAGTGCTAGAGATACCCTACATCCGGGTGGCTACACCTTC
-,TRBV7-9,16,TRBJ2-7,TRBD2,CASSTSRGLAARRQYF,TGTGCCAGCAGCACCAGTAGGGGACTAGCGGCAAGGAGGCAGTACTTC
many,TRBV2,15,TRBJ2-3,TRBD2,CASSEQREDTDTQYF,TGTGCCAGCAGTGAGCAGCGGGAGGACACAGATACGCAGTATTTT
many,TRBV20-1,11,TRBJ2-7,-,CSARSVPEQYF,TGCAGTGCTCGCTCTGTTCCCGAGCAGTACTTC
many,TRBV20-1,14,TRBJ2-1,TRBD2,CSARRGSSYNEQFF,TGCAGTGCTAGGCGCGGGAGCTCCTACAATGAGCAGTTCTTC
many,TRBV12-3/TRBV12-4,14,TRBJ1-5,TRBD1,CASSHTGEGQPQHF,TGTGCCAGCAGCCATACAGGGGAAGGGCAGCCCCAGCATTTT
many,TRBV28,15,TRBJ2-7,TRBD1,CASSPQGTGNYEQYF,TGTGCCAGCAGCCCTCAGGGGACAGGCAACTACGAGCAGTACTTC
-,TRBV4-1,17,TRBJ2-6,-,CASSQEPRSSGANVLTF,TGCGCCAGCAGCCAAGAGCCCCGTTCCTCTGGGGCCAACGTCCTGACTTTC
once,TRBV5-1,17,TRBJ2-1,TRBD2,CASSPGLAGGPVNEQFF,TGCGCCAGCAGCCCAGGACTAGCGGGAGGGCCGGTCAATGAGCAGTTCTTC
many,TRBV28,16,TRBJ2-7,-,CASTPRRGGLDYEQYF,TGTGCCAGCACTCCACGTAGGGGGGGCCTGGACTACGAGCAGTACTTC
-,TRBV28,11,TRBJ1-2,-,CASSSPNGYTF,TGTGCCAGCAGCTCCCCCAACGGCTACACCTTC
-,TRBV4-2,15,TRBJ1-2,-,CASSPFITENYGYTF,TGTGCCAGCAGTCCCTTCATAACGGAGAACTATGGCTACACCTTC
few,TRBV4-2,14,TRBJ1-3,-,CASGTGDSGNTIYF,TGTGCCAGCGGCACCGGAGACTCTGGAAACACCATATATTTT
few,TRBV15,15,TRBJ1-2,-,CATRGKTEANYGYTF,TGTGCCACGCGCGGCAAGACAGAAGCTAACTATGGCTACACCTTC
few,TRBV27,13,TRBJ2-7,TRBD1,CASRPGQPYEQYF,TGTGCCAGCAGACCGGGACAGCCGTACGAGCAGTACTTC
many,TRBV10-2,14,TRBJ1-3,-,CASSGGGSGNTIYF,TGCGCCAGCAGTGGAGGAGGTTCTGGAAACACCATATATTTT